The entry below describes one T cell receptor (beta chain). Sequencing was at deep level. TCRdb's table, derived via immunoSEQ multiplex PCR, lists solely in-frame clones and lacks some. Among around 340,000 clones listed, around 70% were seen once. V lost 5 bases and J lost 3, with 11 bases in between. The CDR3 extends over 13 amino acids. The germline V gene has CDR1 MGHDK and CDR2 SYGVNS. The data were taken from a study of shared clonotypes between healthy human individuals. Sequenced sample: memory CD4+ T cells sorted from blood. Stated subset: CD45RA-negative fraction. The clonotype comes from a man in his thirties or forties in good health. J is TRBJ2-7 and V is TRBV25-1, with D hard to call. CDR3 sequence (DNA): TGTGCCAGCAGTTCACCCAGGTACTACGAGCAGTACTTC. This gives the protein CASSSPRYYEQYF.